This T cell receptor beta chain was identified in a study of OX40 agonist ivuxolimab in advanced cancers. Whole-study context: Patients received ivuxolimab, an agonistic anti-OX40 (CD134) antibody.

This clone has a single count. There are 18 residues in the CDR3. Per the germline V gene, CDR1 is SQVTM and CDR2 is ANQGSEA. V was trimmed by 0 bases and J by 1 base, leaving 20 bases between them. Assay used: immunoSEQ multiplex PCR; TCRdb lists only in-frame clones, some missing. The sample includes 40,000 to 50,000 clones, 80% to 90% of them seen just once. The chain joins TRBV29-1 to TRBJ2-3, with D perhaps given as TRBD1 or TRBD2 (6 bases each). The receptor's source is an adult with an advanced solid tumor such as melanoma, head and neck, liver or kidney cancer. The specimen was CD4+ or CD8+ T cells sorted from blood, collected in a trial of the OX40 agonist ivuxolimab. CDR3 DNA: TGCAGCGTTGAAGACCGGGGTGCCGGGGGCCGGGGCACAGATACGCAGTATTTT. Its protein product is CSVEDRGAGGRGTDTQYF.